This T cell receptor (beta chain) was found in a study of monozygotic twins with cystic fibrosis. The CDR3 covers 15 residues. CDR1 and CDR2 (germline): SGHRS, YFSETQ. V lost 5 bases, J lost 0 bases, and 7 bases stayed unmatched. Clones were sequenced by immunoSEQ multiplex PCR, and TCRdb holds only the in-frame ones, with some missing. The sample carries over 14,000 clones, 70% to 90% recorded once. The sequence came from a boy aged 10-17 years with cystic fibrosis. Sequenced: blood. This chain connects TRBV5-1 to TRBJ2-7; 8 bases map to TRBD1. CDR3 in amino acids: CASSQDRASSYEQYF. DNA for the CDR3: TGCGCCAGCAGTCAGGACAGGGCCAGCTCCTACGAGCAGTACTTC.